This T cell receptor beta chain was identified during a study of shared clonotypes between healthy human individuals. Of note for this clone: Its matching antigen is unknown.

General observations from the study: Blood was the sole source, and tissue repertoires probably differ.

Germline V lookup: CDR1 SGHAT, CDR2 FQNNGV. This CDR3 spans 13 amino acids. V was cut by 7 bases and J by 2 bases, with 11 bases left in between. Authors' processing steps: Without quality scores, immunoSEQ junctional reads could not be filtered like full-length reads. Profiled with immunoSEQ multiplex PCR; TCRdb holds only in-frame clones, not every one. D and trimming were read from the DNA, whereas the V and J calls and clone size are those reported in that table. The profile shows more than 2,000,000 clones, 85% to 95% of them singletons. What was sequenced was naive CD4+ T cells from PBMCs. Subset noted: CD45RA+ positively selected. This TCR was recovered from a man aged 18-30 years in good health. Some clones in this sample may be carry-over from other donors' samples. This chain joins TRBV11-2 and TRBJ2-5, with D perhaps assigned TRBD1 or TRBD2 (6 bases each). The CDR3 reads CASTRGGQETQYF. CDR3 coding DNA: TGTGCCAGCACCAGGGGAGGTCAAGAGACCCAGTACTTC.